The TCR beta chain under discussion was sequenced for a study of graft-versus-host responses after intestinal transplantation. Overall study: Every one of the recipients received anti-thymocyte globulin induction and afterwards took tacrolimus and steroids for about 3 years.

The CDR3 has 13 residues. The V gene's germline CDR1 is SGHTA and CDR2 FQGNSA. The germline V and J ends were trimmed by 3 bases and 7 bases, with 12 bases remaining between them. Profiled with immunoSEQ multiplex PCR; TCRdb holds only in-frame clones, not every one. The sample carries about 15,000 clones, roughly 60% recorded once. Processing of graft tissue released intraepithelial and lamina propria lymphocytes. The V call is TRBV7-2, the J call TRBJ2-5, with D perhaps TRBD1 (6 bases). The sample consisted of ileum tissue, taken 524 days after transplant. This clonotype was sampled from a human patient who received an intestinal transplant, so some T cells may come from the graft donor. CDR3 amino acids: CASSFLQGGTQYF. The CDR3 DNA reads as TGTGCCAGCAGCTTTTTACAGGGTGGGACCCAGTACTTC.